The T cell receptor beta chain described here comes from a study of shared clonotypes between healthy human individuals. Whole-study results and caveats: The study found lower generation probabilities in non-shared clonotypes than in those shared by all four donors. Sequencing depth was expected to affect clonotype sharing among donors.

Regarding this clone: Its antigen is still unknown.

Germline CDR1 reads SGHRS; CDR2 reads YFSETQ. The CDR3 runs to 14 residues. V lost 5 bases and J 2 bases, leaving 12 bases between the germline ends. Produced via immunoSEQ multiplex PCR; TCRdb's table is partial and in-frame only. The data contain over 1.4 million clones, around 95% of them singletons. The sample comprised naive CD4+ T cells sorted from blood. This sample's subset: CD45RA+ positively selected. The chain recombines TRBV5-1 with TRBJ2-3; no clear D. The source of this sequence is a young man in good health. CDR3 residues: CASSISPYTDTQYF. The DNA of the CDR3 is TGCGCCAGCAGTATCAGTCCTTACACAGATACGCAGTATTTT.